This entry lists 20 T cell receptor beta chains sequenced from one sample in a study of T cell responses to AZD1222 COVID-19 vaccine. Produced via immunoSEQ multiplex PCR; TCRdb's table is partial and in-frame only. The sample has 150,000 to 200,000 clones, approximately 90% seen once. This sample comprised peripheral blood, obtained 28 days after the second dose of the MenACWY control vaccine. These receptors were obtained from an adult who received the MenACWY meningococcal vaccine as a control.

The chain joins TRBV30 to TRBJ1-6; D not resolved. Germline V gives CDR1 GTSNPN, CDR2 SVGIG (reference sequence). V was cut by 4 bases and J by 7 bases, with 14 bases left in between. The CDR3 has 14 amino acids. CDR3 sequence (DNA): TGTGCCTGGACCCCCGGACCGCTAAATTCACCCCTCCACTTT. Residues: CAWTPGPLNSPLHF.

This clone was recorded a few times. The V and J genes are TRBV19 and TRBJ1-1; TRBD1 is a possible D gene (5 bases). There are 13 residues in the CDR3. The ends were cut back, 1 base at V and 7 bases at J, with 10 bases in the middle. Germline-derived CDR1 and CDR2 are LNHDA and SQIVND (reference sequence). CDR3 sequence: CASSIVGGGEAFF. Here the CDR3 DNA reads TGTGCCAGTAGTATAGTTGGGGGGGGTGAAGCTTTCTTT. The variable domain in full, with the rest retrieved from reference TRBV19 and TRBJ1-1, is DGGITQSPKYLFRKEGQNVTLSCEQNLNHDAMYWYRQDPGQGLRLIYYSQIVNDFQKGDIAEGYSVSREKKESFPLTVTSAQKNPTAFYLCASSIVGGGEAFFGQGTRLTVV.

This clone was seen more than once but under ten times. The chain combines TRBV2 with TRBJ2-2; no clear D. V lost 7 bases and J 0 bases, leaving 15 bases between the germline ends. This CDR3 spans 16 amino acids. The germline CDR1 and CDR2 sequences are SNHLY and FYNNEI. As DNA, the CDR3 is TGTGCCAGCACCCTACTCCGGCAGGCGAACACCGGGGAGCTGTTTTTT. This sequence encodes CASTLLRQANTGELFF.

The J gene is TRBJ2-7, the V gene TRBV5-5, with D perhaps being TRBD1 or TRBD2 (6 bases each). The V end lost 3 bases, the J end lost 1 base, and 20 bases lay between the germline ends. The CDR3 contains 17 residues. Germline V gene sequence: CDR1 SGHKS, CDR2 YYEKEE (reference sequence). The CDR3 here is CASSSSVGGLRSYEQYF. The DNA for the CDR3 is TGTGCCAGCAGCTCCTCTGTTGGGGGGCTGAGGTCCTACGAGCAGTACTTC.

This chain uses TRBV20-1 with TRBJ2-1; weak D call: TRBD2 (6 bases). Trimming took off 3 bases at V and 6 bases at J, with 15 bases between the two ends. CDR1 and CDR2 (germline): DFQATT, SNEGSKA (reference sequence). The CDR3 is 14 residues long. CDR3 amino acids: CSASRLALINEQFF. The CDR3 coding sequence is TGCAGTGCTAGTCGGCTAGCGCTGATCAATGAGCAGTTCTTC.

The chain has TRBV19 and TRBJ2-7; 7 bases line up with TRBD1. The CDR3 covers 13 residues. Germline CDR1 LNHDA, CDR2 SQIVND (reference sequence). V gave up 5 bases and J gave up 3 bases; unmatched junction bases: 4. CDR3 nucleotides: TGTGCCAGTAGTGGACGGGACAGCTACGAGCAGTACTTC. This codes for CASSGRDSYEQYF.

The genes are TRBV5-4 and TRBJ2-5; D remains unclear. Germline values: CDR1 SGHNT, CDR2 YYREEE (reference sequence). With 0 bases removed from V and 2 bases from J, the gap between germline ends came to 5 bases. This CDR3 region has 13 residues. The DNA of the CDR3 is TGTGCCAGCAGCTTGGTACTTCAAGAGACCCAGTACTTC. As protein: CASSLVLQETQYF.

This chain uses TRBV6-4 with TRBJ2-2; D gene uncertain. In germline, CDR1 is MRHNA, CDR2 SNTAGT. V lost 3 bases to trimming and J lost 6 bases, with 14 bases between them. CDR3 length: 15 residues. CDR3 bases: TGTGCCAGCAGTGAATGGCCCCCAAGGGCCGGGGAGCTGTTTTTT. Amino acid sequence: CASSEWPPRAGELFF.

The gene calls are TRBV19 and TRBJ2-7; D call uncertain. The CDR3 contains 14 residues. CDR1 is LNHDA, CDR2 SQIVND, per germline (reference sequence). Trimming took 1 base from V and 0 from J, leaving 7 bases between them. The CDR3 here is CASSIALTSYEQYF. CDR3 bases: TGTGCCAGTAGTATAGCCCTAACCTCCTACGAGCAGTACTTC. The variable domain in full, completed from reference TRBV19 and TRBJ2-7, reads DGGITQSPKYLFRKEGQNVTLSCEQNLNHDAMYWYRQDPGQGLRLIYYSQIVNDFQKGDIAEGYSVSREKKESFPLTVTSAQKNPTAFYLCASSIALTSYEQYFGPGTRLTVT.

This sequence joins TRBV30 and TRBJ1-4, with D unresolved. CDR1 and CDR2 from the germline V gene are GTSNPN and SVGIG (reference sequence). With 7 bases removed from V and 8 bases from J, the gap between germline ends came to 17 bases. This CDR3 contains 13 residues. CDR3 in amino acids: CASSTGRREKLFF. In DNA form, the CDR3 reads TGTGCCTCTTCGACTGGGCGACGGGAAAAACTGTTTTTT.

This clone came up once. V and J are TRBV25-1 and TRBJ1-1; no reliable D call. Trimming stripped 9 bases from V and 2 bases from J, with 4 bases between. The CDR3 covers 10 residues. CDR1 MGHDK and CDR2 SYGVNS come from the germline V gene. The CDR3 DNA reads TGTGCCAGGTACAACACTGAAGCTTTCTTT. This codes for CARYNTEAFF.

This sequence joins TRBV19 and TRBJ2-2; the D is unclear. The CDR3 is 13 amino acids. Per the germline V gene, CDR1 is LNHDA and CDR2 is SQIVND (reference sequence). Trimming left V 5 bases short and J 4 bases short, with 8 bases between. The CDR3 DNA sequence: TGTGCCAGTAGTTTGGCTCTCACCGGGGAGCTGTTTTTT. As protein: CASSLALTGELFF. The full variable domain, completed using reference TRBV19 and TRBJ2-2, is DGGITQSPKYLFRKEGQNVTLSCEQNLNHDAMYWYRQDPGQGLRLIYYSQIVNDFQKGDIAEGYSVSREKKESFPLTVTSAQKNPTAFYLCASSLALTGELFFGEGSRLTVL.

This chain uses TRBV4-1 with TRBJ1-1; TRBD1 matches at 10 bases. The junction had 2 bases not matched to a gene; V was cut back by 6 bases and J by 4 bases. Germline lookup yields CDR1 MGHRA and CDR2 YSYEKL. There are 13 residues in the CDR3. As DNA, the CDR3 is TGCGCCAGCAGGAGACAGGGGGCCACTGAAGCTTTCTTT. This codes for CASRRQGATEAFF.

The chain joins TRBV6-2 or TRBV6-3 to TRBJ1-6, with a possible D match to TRBD1 (6 bases). The CDR3 is made up of 14 amino acids. Trimming pared 4 bases from V and 8 bases from J, leaving 12 bases between. CDR1 is MNHEY, CDR2 SVGEGT, per germline. The DNA for the CDR3 is TGTGCCAGCAGTTTCCGGGACAAGGATTCACCCCTCCACTTT. Protein: CASSFRDKDSPLHF.

The genes are TRBV6-2 or TRBV6-3 and TRBJ2-7, with D perhaps TRBD1 (5 bases). V shed 4 bases and J shed 3 bases, with 16 bases lying between them. The CDR3 extends over 15 amino acids. Germline loops: CDR1 MNHEY, CDR2 SVGEGT. The CDR3 region is CASSSAGQNSYEQYF. Here the CDR3 DNA reads TGTGCCAGCAGTTCAGCTGGACAAAATAGCTACGAGCAGTACTTC.

This chain's CDR3 is CASSVQGAFDNEQFF. As DNA, the CDR3 is TGTGCCAGCAGCGTACAGGGGGCGTTCGATAATGAGCAGTTCTTC. The chain employs TRBV9 and TRBJ2-1; 8 positions match TRBD1. Germline-derived CDR1 and CDR2 are SGDLS and YYNGEE. The CDR3 extends over 15 amino acids. Losses at the gene ends were 1 base for V and 7 bases for J; bases not matched to a gene: 7.

The sample holds one count of this clone. The chain has TRBV19 and TRBJ1-2; no reliable D call. The CDR3 is made up of 13 amino acids. Germline V gene sequence: CDR1 LNHDA, CDR2 SQIVND (reference sequence). Trimming stripped 5 bases from V and 8 bases from J, with 15 bases between. The CDR3 is CASSYVGREGYTF. The CDR3 nucleotides read TGTGCCAGTAGTTATGTCGGTCGGGAGGGCTACACCTTC.

The chain links TRBV3-1 (or the pseudogene TRBV3-2) to TRBJ2-7, with D perhaps matching TRBD1 (5 bases). The CDR3 contains 15 residues. The ends were cut back, 0 bases at V and 0 bases at J, with 9 bases in the middle. Germline V gene sequence: CDR1 LGHDT, CDR2 YNNKEL (reference sequence). The CDR3 coding sequence is TGTGCCAGCAGCCAAGACAGGGCCTACTCCTACGAGCAGTACTTC. Translation gives CASSQDRAYSYEQYF.

V gene TRBV28 combines with J gene TRBJ1-3; TRBD1 matches at 10 bases. J was trimmed by 7 bases and V by 7 bases; bases with no gene match: 7. The CDR3 extends over 14 amino acids. Germline lookup yields CDR1 MDHEN and CDR2 SYDVKM. CDR3: CASNTGQGRNTIYF. Here the CDR3 DNA reads TGTGCCAGCAATACGGGACAGGGGAGGAACACCATATATTTT. Drawing the rest from reference TRBV28 and TRBJ1-3, the complete variable domain is DVKVTQSSRYLVKRTGEKVFLECVQDMDHENMFWYRQDPGLGLRLIYFSYDVKMKEKGDIPEGYSVSREKKERFSLILESASTNQTSMYLCASNTGQGRNTIYFGEGSWLTVV.

The chain is built from TRBV6-5 and TRBJ2-1; D might be TRBD2 (5 bases). The V gene lost 2 bases and the J gene lost 5 bases, with 10 bases spanning the gap. Germline V CDR1 and CDR2: MNHEY, SVGAGI. This CDR3 has 14 residues. The CDR3 sequence: CASSYPLAHNEQFF. DNA for the CDR3: TGTGCCAGCAGTTACCCGCTAGCCCACAATGAGCAGTTCTTC.